These T cell receptor beta chains were read from a single sample in a study of T-cell memory formation after mild COVID-19. TCRdb re-derived calls from the 5' RACE reads in MiXCR, one entry per CDR3 protein. Seen here are around 340,000 distinct CDR3 sequences, 20% to 25% observed once, and the top ten hold approximately 12%. The specimen was PBMCs or a T cell subset sorted from them (not recorded which). The receptors were sampled from an adult woman who had mild COVID-19 (a few samples of this study predate the infection). Cell type and time point are not known. CDR3s include the opening cysteine and the closing phenylalanine or tryptophan. The D gene is left open where the match is weak. Where a row states a size, it is once, few, many or the class of an expanded clone; other rows omit it.

>TRBV27|NA|NA|TRBJ1-5
CASSLSGGTLLHQPQHF
TGTGCCAGCAGTTTATCTGGCGGTACTTTACTTCATCAGCCCCAGCATTTT
>TRBV29-1|TRBD1|NA|TRBJ1-2
CSVETTGARGSGYTF
TGCAGCGTTGAGACGACAGGGGCAAGGGGAAGTGGCTACACCTTC
>TRBV6-5|NA|few|TRBJ1-5
CASSTTRSQPQHF
TGTGCCAGCAGCACTACTAGGAGTCAGCCCCAGCATTTT
>TRBV3-1|TRBD1|few|TRBJ1-5
CASSQTGRGGNQPQHF
TGTGCCAGCAGCCAGACAGGGCGGGGAGGCAATCAGCCCCAGCATTTT
>TRBV2|NA|few|TRBJ2-1
CASQDGSYNEQFF
TGTGCCAGCCAGGACGGCTCCTACAATGAGCAGTTCTTC
>TRBV5-1|NA|NA|TRBJ2-5
CASSLDPSGVKYQETQYF
TGCGCCAGCAGCTTGGACCCGTCAGGGGTGAAGTACCAAGAGACCCAGTACTTC
>TRBV30|TRBD1|few|TRBJ1-1
CAWSATGAKNTEAFF
TGTGCCTGGAGTGCCACAGGGGCGAAGAACACTGAAGCTTTCTTT
>TRBV20-1|NA|NA|TRBJ2-7
CSARDISYEQYF
TGCAGTGCTAGGGACATCTCCTACGAGCAGTACTTC
>TRBV7-6|NA|NA|TRBJ1-2
CASSQDHSAQPYGYTF
TGTGCCAGCAGCCAAGATCACTCGGCACAGCCCTATGGCTACACCTTC
>TRBV2|TRBD1|few|TRBJ2-5
CASREDPGTGQETQYF
TGTGCCAGCAGGGAGGACCCTGGGACAGGGCAAGAGACCCAGTACTTC
>TRBV2|NA|few|TRBJ2-1
CASSNQGYEQFF
TGTGCCAGCAGTAACCAGGGGTATGAGCAGTTCTTC
>TRBV5-1|TRBD2|few|TRBJ2-3
CASSYRGLAGGTDTQYF
TGCGCCAGCAGCTACCGCGGACTAGCGGGAGGAACAGATACGCAGTATTTT
>TRBV19|NA|few|TRBJ1-1
CASGRVTEAFF
TGTGCCAGTGGACGGGTTACTGAAGCTTTCTTT
>TRBV11-2|NA|NA|TRBJ2-1
CASSFRRQGYNEQFF
TGTGCCAGCAGCTTTAGACGGCAGGGCTACAATGAGCAGTTCTTC
>TRBV4-2|NA|NA|TRBJ2-1
CASSQRRYSYNEQFF
TGTGCCAGCAGCCAACGCAGGTACTCCTACAATGAGCAGTTCTTC
>TRBV12-3/TRBV12-4|TRBD1|few|TRBJ1-1
CASSLRPDRGFTEAFF
TGTGCCAGCAGTCTAAGGCCGGACAGGGGTTTTACTGAAGCTTTCTTT
>TRBV24-1|NA|NA|TRBJ2-7
CATSDSEDEQYF
TGTGCCACCAGTGATTCGGAGGACGAGCAGTACTTC
>TRBV6-4|NA|many|TRBJ2-1
CASGSTEQDEQFF
TGTGCCAGCGGGTCAACTGAACAGGATGAGCAGTTCTTC
>TRBV5-6|TRBD2|few|TRBJ2-7
CASSSTLGLAGGPTYEQYF
TGTGCCAGCAGCTCCACACTCGGGCTAGCGGGAGGGCCGACCTACGAGCAGTACTTC
>TRBV4-1|NA|many|TRBJ1-4
CASSRGQTVNSRITTNEKLFF
TGCGCCAGCAGCCGAGGCCAAACCGTAAACTCGAGAATTACAACTAATGAAAAACTGTTTTTT
>TRBV12-3/TRBV12-4|TRBD2|few|TRBJ2-5
CASRASGGARFRETQYF
TGTGCCAGCAGAGCTAGCGGGGGGGCCCGGTTTAGAGAGACCCAGTACTTC
>TRBV5-4|NA|NA|TRBJ2-7
CASSTASQYEQYF
TGTGCCAGCAGCACGGCCTCCCAGTACGAGCAGTACTTC
>TRBV4-3|TRBD1|NA|TRBJ2-4
CASSPTGVGAKNIQYF
TGCGCCAGCAGCCCCACAGGGGTCGGAGCCAAAAACATTCAGTACTTC
>TRBV24-1|NA|once|TRBJ2-1
CATGGVNEQFF
TGTGCCACCGGCGGGGTCAATGAGCAGTTCTTC
>TRBV7-9|NA|few|TRBJ1-2
CASSPPRSNPNYGYTF
TGTGCCAGCAGCCCCCCTAGGTCTAACCCCAACTATGGCTACACCTTC
>TRBV6-5|NA|NA|TRBJ2-5
CASSSMFDNNPYF
TGTGCCAGCAGCTCAATGTTCGACAACAACCCGTACTTC
>TRBV18|TRBD2|few|TRBJ2-1
CASSPLLAGGYNEQFF
TGTGCCAGCTCACCACTGCTAGCGGGGGGTTACAATGAGCAGTTCTTC
>TRBV5-1|TRBD2|NA|TRBJ2-1
CASIFTRQRDKNEQFF
TGCGCCAGCATCTTCACTCGGCAGCGGGATAAGAATGAGCAGTTCTTC
>TRBV7-9|TRBD1|few|TRBJ2-3
CASRKQGGTDTQYF
TGTGCCAGCAGAAAACAGGGGGGCACAGATACGCAGTATTTT
>TRBV5-4|TRBD1|many|TRBJ2-5
CASSIGQGETQYF
TGTGCCAGCAGCATTGGACAGGGAGAGACCCAGTACTTC
>TRBV20-1|TRBD2|few|TRBJ2-2
CSATGGANTGELFF
TGCAGCGCTACGGGAGGGGCGAACACCGGGGAGCTGTTTTTT
>TRBV6-2/TRBV6-3|TRBD2|NA|TRBJ2-1
CASLPGLAAFSYNEQFF
TGTGCCAGTTTACCGGGACTAGCGGCTTTCTCCTACAATGAGCAGTTCTTC
>TRBV9|NA|few|TRBJ2-7
CASSHPGLTYEQYF
TGTGCCAGCAGCCATCCGGGACTTACCTACGAGCAGTACTTC
>TRBV7-8|TRBD2|NA|TRBJ2-7
CASSLALAGEYYEQYF
TGTGCCAGCAGCTTAGCCCTAGCGGGGGAATACTACGAGCAGTACTTC
>TRBV20-1|NA|few|TRBJ2-1
CSARGRDLRNEQFF
TGCAGTGCTAGAGGGCGTGACCTTCGCAATGAGCAGTTCTTC
>TRBV23-1|TRBD2|NA|TRBJ2-7
CASSQSGLAGGSSYEQYF
TGCGCCAGCAGTCAATCTGGACTAGCGGGAGGCAGCTCCTACGAGCAGTACTTC
>TRBV4-3|TRBD2|few|TRBJ2-7
CASSQEYGSGSYEQYF
TGCGCCAGCAGCCAAGAATATGGTAGCGGGAGCTACGAGCAGTACTTC
>TRBV28|NA|NA|TRBJ2-6
CASSTNPNSGANVLTF
TGTGCCAGCAGTACAAATCCAAACTCTGGGGCCAACGTCCTGACTTTC
>TRBV2|NA|many|TRBJ2-3
CASKGADTSTDTQYF
TGTGCCAGCAAAGGGGCAGACACTAGCACAGATACGCAGTATTTT
>TRBV15|TRBD1|NA|TRBJ2-7
CATSSSLSGTGAFYEQYF
TGTGCCACCAGCTCCTCCCTCTCCGGGACAGGGGCTTTCTACGAGCAGTACTTC
>TRBV6-5|TRBD1|NA|TRBJ1-6
CASRLGTGGYSPLHF
TGTGCCAGCAGGTTAGGGACAGGGGGGTATTCACCCCTCCACTTT
>TRBV6-5|NA|NA|TRBJ1-4
CASRTTGEEKLFF
TGTGCCAGCAGGACTACCGGGGAAGAAAAACTGTTTTTT
>TRBV9|TRBD1|NA|TRBJ2-6
CASSPFGTVPSGANVLTF
TGTGCCAGCAGCCCGTTCGGGACAGTCCCCTCTGGGGCCAACGTCCTGACTTTC
>TRBV7-2|NA|few|TRBJ2-3
CASSLALRSDTQYF
TGTGCCAGCAGCCTGGCCCTCAGGTCAGATACGCAGTATTTT
>TRBV28|NA|NA|TRBJ1-2
CASSLKMIGGYTF
TGTGCCAGCAGTTTAAAGATGATTGGCGGCTACACCTTC
>TRBV29-1|NA|few|TRBJ2-1
CSVVWRERSYNEQFF
TGCAGCGTTGTTTGGCGGGAAAGATCCTACAATGAGCAGTTCTTC
>TRBV20-1|NA|NA|TRBJ1-2
CSAPMDGLNYGYTF
TGCAGTGCTCCCATGGACGGATTAAACTATGGCTACACCTTC
>TRBV2|TRBD2|NA|TRBJ2-1
CASSEGTSGIYEQFF
TGTGCCAGCTCTGAAGGGACTAGCGGGATCTATGAGCAGTTCTTC
>TRBV7-9|TRBD2|NA|TRBJ2-1
CASSLVLGASGFFSYNEQFF
TGTGCCAGCAGCTTAGTCCTTGGGGCTAGCGGGTTTTTCTCCTACAATGAGCAGTTCTTC
>TRBV5-1|NA|few|TRBJ2-4
CASSADIGDIQYF
TGCGCCAGCAGCGCAGACATCGGGGACATTCAGTACTTC
>TRBV9|TRBD2|NA|TRBJ2-7
CASSPTSGRGEQYF
TGTGCCAGCAGCCCGACTAGCGGGAGAGGCGAGCAGTACTTC
>TRBV11-3|TRBD2|NA|TRBJ2-2
CASSFFSGRANTGELFF
TGTGCCAGCAGCTTTTTTAGCGGGAGGGCCAACACCGGGGAGCTGTTTTTT
>TRBV7-3|NA|few|TRBJ2-3
CASSLSSVDTQYF
TGTGCCAGCAGCTTAAGTTCGGTAGATACGCAGTATTTT
>TRBV19|TRBD1|NA|TRBJ1-5
CASSIGQGAVSNQPQHF
TGTGCCAGTAGTATTGGACAGGGGGCAGTTAGCAATCAGCCCCAGCATTTT
>TRBV7-2|NA|few|TRBJ2-2
CASSSRSTGELFF
TGTGCCAGCAGCTCTAGGAGCACCGGGGAGCTGTTTTTT
>TRBV5-1|TRBD1|NA|TRBJ1-1
CASSLGSDRVRNTEAFF
TGCGCCAGCAGCTTGGGGTCCGACAGGGTGCGGAACACTGAAGCTTTCTTT